A single TCR beta chain is shown here with its context. Germline assignment: CDR1 MDHEN and CDR2 SYDVKM. V lost 6 bases, J lost 0 bases, and 13 bases stayed unmatched. The CDR3 has 19 residues. Assay: immunoSEQ multiplex PCR; the TCRdb copy retains only in-frame clones and omits some. Of 63,000 or so clones listed, about 86% are singletons. This sample was included in a study of blood T cell repertoires in COVID-19. This chain links TRBV28 with TRBJ2-6, with TRBD1 identical over 8 bases. The sequence derives from a human donor in a cohort sampled during active COVID-19. Material for sequencing was peripheral blood. CDR3 in DNA: TGTGCCAGCAGGACCGGGACAGGAGTAAAATTCTCTGGGGCCAACGTCCTGACTTTC. It translates to CASRTGTGVKFSGANVLTF. Using reference TRBV28 and TRBJ2-6 for the parts outside the CDR3, the full variable domain is DVKVTQSSRYLVKRTGEKVFLECVQDMDHENMFWYRQDPGLGLRLIYFSYDVKMKEKGDIPEGYSVSREKKERFSLILESASTNQTSMYLCASRTGTGVKFSGANVLTFGAGSRLTVL.